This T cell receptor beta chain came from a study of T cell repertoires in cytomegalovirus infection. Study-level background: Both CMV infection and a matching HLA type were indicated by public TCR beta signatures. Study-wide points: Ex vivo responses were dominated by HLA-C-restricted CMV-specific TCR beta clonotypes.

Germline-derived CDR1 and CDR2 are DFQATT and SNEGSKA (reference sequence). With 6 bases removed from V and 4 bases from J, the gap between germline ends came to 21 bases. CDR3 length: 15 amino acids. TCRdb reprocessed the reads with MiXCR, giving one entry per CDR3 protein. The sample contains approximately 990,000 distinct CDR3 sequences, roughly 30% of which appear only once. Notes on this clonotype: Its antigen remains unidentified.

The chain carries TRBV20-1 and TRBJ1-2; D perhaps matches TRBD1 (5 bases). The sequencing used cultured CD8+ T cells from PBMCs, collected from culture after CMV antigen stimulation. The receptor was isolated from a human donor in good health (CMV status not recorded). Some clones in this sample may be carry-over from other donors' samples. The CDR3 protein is CSAQDAGIGVYGYTF. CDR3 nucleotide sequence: TGCAGTGCCCAAGACGCAGGGATTGGTGTCTATGGCTACACCTTC.